These T cell receptor beta chains were read from a single sample in a study of Ad26.COV2.S vaccination and SARS-CoV-2 variants. Libraries were prepared by immunoSEQ multiplex PCR; TCRdb keeps only in-frame clonotypes and omits some of them. This table holds about 680,000 clones, about 90% found once. Here the sequenced sample was peripheral blood, taken in a trial of Ad26.COV2.S vaccine versus placebo. These receptors were obtained from a person between 18 and 60 years old who received the Ad26.COV2.S COVID-19 vaccine or a placebo. CDR3s include the opening cysteine and the closing phenylalanine or tryptophan. Fields, in order: V gene, D gene, J gene, clone size, CDR3 protein, CDR3 DNA. The D gene is left open where the match is weak. Expanded clones are given a class, and other clones once, few, many or no size at all.

V: TRBV5-1; D: NA; J: TRBJ2-6; size: NA; CDR3: CASSLASSGANVLTF; DNA: TGCGCCAGCAGCTTGGCAAGTTCTGGGGCCAACGTCCTGACTTTC
V: TRBV29-1; D: TRBD1; J: TRBJ2-7; size: NA; CDR3: CSVEGQGPYEQYF; DNA: TGCAGCGTTGAAGGACAGGGTCCCTACGAGCAGTACTTC
V: TRBV4-2; D: NA; J: TRBJ1-2; size: NA; CDR3: CASSQDLRAPYGYTF; DNA: TGTGCCAGCAGCCAAGATCTGCGGGCCCCCTATGGCTACACCTTC
V: TRBV7-9; D: TRBD1; J: TRBJ1-2; size: NA; CDR3: CASRPGTGKKSGYTF; DNA: TGTGCCAGCAGACCCGGGACAGGGAAGAAAAGTGGCTACACCTTC
V: TRBV20-1; D: NA; J: TRBJ2-7; size: NA; CDR3: CSNLLGYEQYF; DNA: TGCAGTAACCTCCTAGGATACGAGCAGTACTTC
V: TRBV24-1; D: TRBD1; J: TRBJ2-1; size: NA; CDR3: CATSDGRQGTYNEQFF; DNA: TGTGCCACCAGTGATGGTCGACAGGGAACCTACAATGAGCAGTTCTTC
V: TRBV18; D: NA; J: TRBJ1-4; size: many; CDR3: CASSQPSGTKKLFF; DNA: TGTGCCAGCTCACAACCTTCCGGGACAAAAAAACTGTTTTTT
V: TRBV18; D: NA; J: TRBJ1-2; size: once; CDR3: CASSTEGGGYTF; DNA: TGTGCCAGCTCAACGGAGGGAGGAGGCTACACCTTC
V: TRBV19; D: TRBD1; J: TRBJ2-5; size: once; CDR3: CASSARTGQEETQYF; DNA: TGTGCCAGTAGTGCCCGGACAGGACAAGAAGAGACCCAGTACTTC
V: TRBV24-1; D: NA; J: TRBJ2-7; size: few; CDR3: CATSDSYEQYF; DNA: TGTGCCACCAGTGACTCCTACGAGCAGTACTTC
V: TRBV5-1; D: TRBD2; J: TRBJ2-1; size: NA; CDR3: CASSWGGTFNEQFF; DNA: TGCGCCAGCAGCTGGGGAGGGACTTTTAATGAGCAGTTCTTC
V: TRBV19; D: NA; J: TRBJ1-1; size: NA; CDR3: CASSIVGMNTEAFF; DNA: TGTGCCAGTAGTATAGTAGGTATGAACACTGAAGCTTTCTTT
V: TRBV10-3; D: TRBD2; J: TRBJ2-7; size: NA; CDR3: CAIARTSGSYEQYF; DNA: TGTGCCATCGCAAGGACTAGCGGATCCTACGAGCAGTACTTC
V: TRBV5-8; D: NA; J: TRBJ2-2; size: NA; CDR3: CASSLEFRAGELFF; DNA: TGTGCCAGCAGCTTGGAGTTTCGGGCCGGGGAGCTGTTTTTT
V: TRBV30; D: NA; J: TRBJ2-7; size: NA; CDR3: CAWSVRGWGGGSYEQYF; DNA: TGTGCCTGGAGTGTACGAGGGTGGGGTGGAGGGTCCTACGAGCAGTACTTC
V: TRBV4-2; D: TRBD2; J: TRBJ2-5; size: NA; CDR3: CASSQGGLAGGQETQYF; DNA: TGTGCCAGCAGCCAAGGAGGACTAGCGGGAGGTCAAGAGACCCAGTACTTC
V: TRBV28; D: NA; J: TRBJ1-4; size: once; CDR3: CASSSPSGATNEKLFF; DNA: TGTGCCAGCAGTTCCCCCTCAGGAGCAACTAATGAAAAACTGTTTTTT
V: TRBV4-1; D: NA; J: TRBJ2-5; size: NA; CDR3: CASSQGPERGAGETQYF; DNA: TGCGCCAGCAGCCAAGGGCCGGAAAGGGGCGCAGGGGAGACCCAGTACTTC
V: TRBV30; D: NA; J: TRBJ1-1; size: few; CDR3: CAWRQTLNTEAFF; DNA: TGTGCCTGGAGACAAACATTGAACACTGAAGCTTTCTTT
V: TRBV5-8; D: TRBD1; J: TRBJ2-7; size: NA; CDR3: CASSRQGMRTYEQYF; DNA: TGTGCCAGCAGCAGACAGGGTATGAGAACCTACGAGCAGTACTTC
V: TRBV7-8; D: NA; J: TRBJ1-6; size: NA; CDR3: CASSAQGPYNSPLHF; DNA: TGTGCCAGCAGCGCTCAGGGGCCGTATAATTCACCCCTCCACTTT
V: TRBV27; D: NA; J: TRBJ2-1; size: NA; CDR3: CASLGAGEQFF; DNA: TGTGCCAGCTTAGGGGCGGGGGAGCAGTTCTTC
V: TRBV3-1/TRBV3-2; D: TRBD2; J: TRBJ2-3; size: NA; CDR3: CASSQGGTTRRGTQYF; DNA: TGTGCCAGCAGCCAAGGGGGGACTACCCGGAGGGGTACGCAGTATTTT
V: TRBV19; D: NA; J: TRBJ2-3; size: NA; CDR3: CASSSQSRGDTQYF; DNA: TGTGCCAGTAGTAGTCAATCACGGGGAGATACGCAGTATTTT
V: TRBV30; D: TRBD1; J: TRBJ1-6; size: once; CDR3: CAWRGQGAGSPLHF; DNA: TGTGCCTGGAGAGGACAGGGGGCAGGTTCACCCCTCCACTTT
V: TRBV6-6; D: NA; J: TRBJ2-4; size: NA; CDR3: CASSPPTRVPGHSRTDEAKNIQYF; DNA: TGTGCCAGCAGTCCTCCGACTAGGGTTCCGGGGCATAGCCGAACAGATGAAGCCAAAAACATTCAGTACTTC
V: TRBV19; D: NA; J: TRBJ2-5; size: NA; CDR3: CASSIAGGRETQYF; DNA: TGTGCCAGTAGTATAGCGGGGGGCCGGGAGACCCAGTACTTC
V: TRBV24-1; D: NA; J: TRBJ2-7; size: once; CDR3: CATSDPDHYEQYF; DNA: TGTGCCACCAGTGATCCGGACCACTACGAGCAGTACTTC
V: TRBV10-3; D: TRBD1; J: TRBJ1-2; size: NA; CDR3: CAISRGQANYGYTF; DNA: TGTGCCATCAGCAGGGGGCAAGCTAACTATGGCTACACCTTC
V: TRBV25-1; D: NA; J: TRBJ2-6; size: NA; CDR3: CASSHGVGGANVLTF; DNA: TGTGCCAGCAGCCACGGGGTAGGGGGGGCCAACGTCCTGACTTTC
V: TRBV18; D: TRBD2; J: TRBJ2-5; size: NA; CDR3: CASSPRGGIGKETQYF; DNA: TGTGCCAGCTCACCGCGGGGGGGGATCGGCAAAGAGACCCAGTACTTC
V: TRBV3-1/TRBV3-2; D: TRBD2; J: TRBJ2-1; size: NA; CDR3: CASSQGLAGGSIEQFF; DNA: TGTGCCAGCAGTCAGGGACTAGCGGGGGGGTCCATTGAGCAGTTCTTC
V: TRBV2; D: NA; J: TRBJ2-1; size: NA; CDR3: CASNPAGRGHYNEQFF; DNA: TGTGCCAGCAATCCGGCGGGCAGGGGTCATTACAATGAGCAGTTCTTC
V: TRBV7-9; D: TRBD2; J: TRBJ2-3; size: NA; CDR3: CASSLVLAGYGTDTQYF; DNA: TGTGCCAGCAGCTTAGTACTAGCGGGATACGGCACAGATACGCAGTATTTT
V: TRBV6-4; D: NA; J: TRBJ2-3; size: NA; CDR3: CASSANPGAGDTQYF; DNA: TGTGCCAGCAGTGCTAACCCGGGGGCTGGAGATACGCAGTATTTT
V: TRBV27; D: TRBD1; J: TRBJ1-5; size: NA; CDR3: CASSSGQGNDQPQHF; DNA: TGTGCCAGCAGTTCGGGACAGGGTAACGATCAGCCCCAGCATTTT
V: TRBV10-2; D: TRBD1; J: TRBJ1-2; size: few; CDR3: CASRTGQDLYGYTF; DNA: TGCGCCAGCAGGACCGGACAGGACCTCTATGGCTACACCTTC
V: TRBV5-4; D: TRBD1; J: TRBJ2-7; size: NA; CDR3: CASSQDRGQREQYF; DNA: TGTGCCAGCAGCCAAGACAGGGGGCAGCGCGAGCAGTACTTC
V: TRBV27; D: NA; J: TRBJ1-6; size: once; CDR3: CASRFQPVNSPLHF; DNA: TGTGCCAGCAGATTCCAACCGGTAAATTCACCCCTCCACTTT
V: TRBV3-1/TRBV3-2; D: NA; J: TRBJ1-1; size: NA; CDR3: CASSPTGGGLGNTEAFF; DNA: TGTGCCAGCAGCCCTACCGGTGGGGGACTGGGGAACACTGAAGCTTTCTTT
V: TRBV19; D: NA; J: TRBJ2-7; size: NA; CDR3: CASSPTRGRPYEQYF; DNA: TGTGCCAGTAGTCCCACCCGCGGACGCCCCTACGAGCAGTACTTC
V: TRBV11-2; D: NA; J: TRBJ2-3; size: few; CDR3: CASSFGTDTQYF; DNA: TGTGCCAGCAGCTTCGGCACAGATACGCAGTATTTT
V: TRBV4-2; D: NA; J: TRBJ2-7; size: many; CDR3: CASSQDAGTAKREQYF; DNA: TGTGCCAGCAGCCAAGATGCCGGGACGGCCAAGAGAGAGCAGTACTTC
V: TRBV30; D: NA; J: TRBJ2-1; size: NA; CDR3: CAWTGSGNEQFF; DNA: TGTGCCTGGACCGGGAGTGGAAATGAGCAGTTCTTC
V: TRBV11-3; D: TRBD2; J: TRBJ2-1; size: NA; CDR3: CASSLRAGAGNEQFF; DNA: TGTGCCAGCAGCTTACGAGCGGGAGCGGGCAATGAGCAGTTCTTC
V: TRBV5-4; D: NA; J: TRBJ2-1; size: NA; CDR3: CASSLAWGLYNEQFF; DNA: TGTGCCAGCAGCTTGGCATGGGGACTTTACAATGAGCAGTTCTTC
V: TRBV19; D: NA; J: TRBJ2-7; size: NA; CDR3: CASSPSTHEQYF; DNA: TGTGCCAGTAGTCCCTCGACCCACGAGCAGTACTTC
V: TRBV19; D: NA; J: TRBJ1-2; size: NA; CDR3: CASSKLQLENYGYTF; DNA: TGTGCCAGTAGTAAGTTACAACTCGAGAACTATGGCTACACCTTC
V: TRBV28; D: TRBD1; J: TRBJ1-1; size: NA; CDR3: CASSSRRGFGEAFF; DNA: TGTGCCAGCAGTAGCCGCAGGGGGTTCGGAGAGGCTTTCTTT
V: TRBV30; D: NA; J: TRBJ2-6; size: NA; CDR3: CAWSRTSSGGANVLTF; DNA: TGTGCCTGGAGCAGGACGTCGTCGGGGGGGGCCAACGTCCTGACTTTC
V: TRBV6-5; D: TRBD2; J: TRBJ2-1; size: once; CDR3: CASRDSGRDEQFF; DNA: TGTGCCAGCAGGGACTCCGGGAGGGATGAGCAGTTCTTC
V: TRBV5-1; D: NA; J: TRBJ2-3; size: NA; CDR3: CASSSDPLSQYF; DNA: TGCGCCAGCAGCTCGGATCCCCTATCGCAGTATTTT
V: TRBV5-4; D: NA; J: TRBJ2-5; size: NA; CDR3: CASSLGIQETQYF; DNA: TGTGCCAGCAGCTTGGGGATTCAAGAGACCCAGTACTTC